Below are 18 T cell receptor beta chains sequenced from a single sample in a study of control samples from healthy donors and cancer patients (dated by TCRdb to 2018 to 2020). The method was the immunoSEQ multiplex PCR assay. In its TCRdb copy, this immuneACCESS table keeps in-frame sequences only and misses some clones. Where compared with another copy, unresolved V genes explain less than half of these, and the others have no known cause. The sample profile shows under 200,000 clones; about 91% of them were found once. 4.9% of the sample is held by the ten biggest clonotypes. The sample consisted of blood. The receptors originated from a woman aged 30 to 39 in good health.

The CDR3 reads CASSLVWDRAYNEQFF. CDR3 DNA sequence: TGTGCCAGCAGCTTAGTGTGGGACAGGGCGTACAATGAGCAGTTCTTC. This chain uses TRBV7-9 with TRBJ2-1; 9 nucleotides match TRBD1. The CDR3 has 16 amino acids. The junction had 5 bases not matched to a gene; V was cut back by 1 base and J by 4 bases. CDR1 is SEHNR, CDR2 FQNEAQ, per germline (reference sequence).

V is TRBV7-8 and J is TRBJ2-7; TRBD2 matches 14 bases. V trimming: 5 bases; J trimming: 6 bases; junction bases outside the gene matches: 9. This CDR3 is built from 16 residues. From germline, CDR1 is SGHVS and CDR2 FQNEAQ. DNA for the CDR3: TGTGCCAGCAGCCCGGGGACTAGCGGGAGTTTCGGCGAGCAGTACTTC. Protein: CASSPGTSGSFGEQYF.

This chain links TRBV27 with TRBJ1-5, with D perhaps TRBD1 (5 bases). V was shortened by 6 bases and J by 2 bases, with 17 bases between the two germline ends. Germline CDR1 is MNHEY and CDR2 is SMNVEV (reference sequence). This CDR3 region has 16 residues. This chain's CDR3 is CASRPLLTAGNQPQHF. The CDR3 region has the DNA TGTGCCAGCAGGCCGCTTCTGACAGCGGGCAATCAGCCCCAGCATTTT.

The CDR3 is CASSPQVTDTQYF. The CDR3 nucleotides are TGTGCCAGCAGTCCCCAGGTGACAGATACGCAGTATTTT. J is TRBJ2-3 and V is TRBV6-5; D not resolved. V was cut by 5 bases and J by 3 bases, with 9 bases left in between. CDR1 is MNHEY and CDR2 is SVGAGI in the germline V gene. The CDR3 has 13 residues.

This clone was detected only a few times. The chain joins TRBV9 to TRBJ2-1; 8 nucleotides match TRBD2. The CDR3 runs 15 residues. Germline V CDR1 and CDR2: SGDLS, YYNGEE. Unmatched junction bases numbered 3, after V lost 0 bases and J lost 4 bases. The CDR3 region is CASSVGSSGYNEQFF. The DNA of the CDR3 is TGTGCCAGCAGCGTAGGGTCTAGCGGGTACAATGAGCAGTTCTTC.

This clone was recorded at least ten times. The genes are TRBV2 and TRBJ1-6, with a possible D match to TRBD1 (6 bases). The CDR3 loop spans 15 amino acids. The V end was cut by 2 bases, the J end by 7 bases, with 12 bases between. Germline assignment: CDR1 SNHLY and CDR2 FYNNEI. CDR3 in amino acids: CASSERGVRNSPLHF. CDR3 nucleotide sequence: TGTGCCAGCAGTGAAAGGGGGGTGAGGAATTCACCCCTCCACTTT.

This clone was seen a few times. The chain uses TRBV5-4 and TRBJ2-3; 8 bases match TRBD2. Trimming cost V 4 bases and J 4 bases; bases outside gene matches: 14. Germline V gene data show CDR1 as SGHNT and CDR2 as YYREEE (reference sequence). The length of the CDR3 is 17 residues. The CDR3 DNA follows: TGTGCCAGCAGCCCCCTCGGGGGGGCGCCGATATCAGATACGCAGTATTTT. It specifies CASSPLGGAPISDTQYF.

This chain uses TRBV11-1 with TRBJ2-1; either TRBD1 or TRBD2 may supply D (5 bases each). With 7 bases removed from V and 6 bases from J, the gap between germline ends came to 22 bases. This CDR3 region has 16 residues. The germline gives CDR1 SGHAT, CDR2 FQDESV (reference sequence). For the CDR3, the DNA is TGTGCCAGCACCCAAAGAGGGTCGGGTGGGGGCAATGAGCAGTTCTTC. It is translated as CASTQRGSGGGNEQFF.

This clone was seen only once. CDR3 sequence (DNA): TGTGCCAGCAGCCAACAACCTAGGGGAGACGGGGCCAACGTCCTGACTTTC. As protein: CASSQQPRGDGANVLTF. J is TRBJ2-6 and V is TRBV4-2; perhaps D is TRBD1 or TRBD2 (5 bases each). With 2 bases removed from V and 4 bases from J, the gap between germline ends came to 15 bases. Germline V lookup: CDR1 LGHNA, CDR2 YNFKEQ. The CDR3 runs 17 residues.

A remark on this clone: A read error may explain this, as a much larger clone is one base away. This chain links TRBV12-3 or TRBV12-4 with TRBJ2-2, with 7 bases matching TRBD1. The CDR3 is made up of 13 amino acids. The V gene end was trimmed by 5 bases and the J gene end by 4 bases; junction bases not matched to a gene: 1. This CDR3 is CASSDRATGELFF. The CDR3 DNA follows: TGTGCCAGCAGTGACAGGGCCACCGGGGAGCTGTTTTTT.

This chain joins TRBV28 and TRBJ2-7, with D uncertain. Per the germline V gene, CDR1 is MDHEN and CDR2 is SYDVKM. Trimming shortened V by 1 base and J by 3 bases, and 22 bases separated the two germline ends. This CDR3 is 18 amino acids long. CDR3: CASSLSPAASLVDYEQYF. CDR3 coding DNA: TGTGCCAGCAGTTTATCCCCCGCGGCCTCTTTGGTGGACTACGAGCAGTACTTC.

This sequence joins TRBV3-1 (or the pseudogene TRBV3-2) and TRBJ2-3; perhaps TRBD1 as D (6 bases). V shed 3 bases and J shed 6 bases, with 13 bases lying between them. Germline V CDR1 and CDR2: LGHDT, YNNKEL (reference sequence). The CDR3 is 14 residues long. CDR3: CASSQWTEVDTQYF. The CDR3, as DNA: TGTGCCAGCAGCCAGTGGACAGAGGTGGATACGCAGTATTTT.

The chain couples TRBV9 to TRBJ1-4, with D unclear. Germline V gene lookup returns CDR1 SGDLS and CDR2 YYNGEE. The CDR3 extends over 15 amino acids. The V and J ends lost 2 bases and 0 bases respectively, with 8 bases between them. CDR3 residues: CASSVGFATNEKLFF. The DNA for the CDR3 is TGTGCCAGCAGCGTGGGGTTCGCAACTAATGAAAAACTGTTTTTT.

The DNA of the CDR3 is TGTGCCATCGGACTAGCGGGGGCCTCCTCTGGGGCCAACGTCCTGACTTTC. Encoded protein: CAIGLAGASSGANVLTF. The genes are TRBV2 and TRBJ2-6; the match to TRBD2 covers 13 bases. V shed 10 bases and J 0 bases; nucleotides not matched to a gene: 6. The CDR3 runs to 17 residues. Germline CDR1 and CDR2: SNHLY and FYNNEI. Using reference TRBV2 and TRBJ2-6 for the parts outside the CDR3, the full variable domain is EPEVTQTPSHQVTQMGQEVILRCVPISNHLYFYWYRQILGQKVEFLVSFYNNEISEKSEIFDDQFSVERPDGSNFTLKIRSTKLEDSAMYFCAIGLAGASSGANVLTFGAGSRLTVL.

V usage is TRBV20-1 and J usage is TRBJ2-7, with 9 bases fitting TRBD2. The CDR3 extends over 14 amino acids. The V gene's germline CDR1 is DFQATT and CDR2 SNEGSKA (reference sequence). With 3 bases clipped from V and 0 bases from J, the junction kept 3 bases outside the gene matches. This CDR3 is CSASQREASYEQYF. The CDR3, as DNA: TGCAGTGCTAGTCAGCGGGAGGCCTCCTACGAGCAGTACTTC.

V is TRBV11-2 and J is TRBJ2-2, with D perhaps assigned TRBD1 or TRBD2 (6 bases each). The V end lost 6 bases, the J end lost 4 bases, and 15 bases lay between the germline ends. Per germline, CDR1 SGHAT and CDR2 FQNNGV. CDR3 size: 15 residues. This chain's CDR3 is CASRNLGGSTGELFF. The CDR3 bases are TGTGCCAGCAGGAACCTAGGGGGGTCCACCGGGGAGCTGTTTTTT.

The CDR3 bases are TGTGCCAGCAGCTTGGGACTAGCGGGGGTGTCCTACGAGCAGTACGTC. Encoded protein: CASSLGLAGVSYEQYV. The chain joins TRBV5-4 to TRBJ2-7, with 12 bases that match TRBD2. Trimming at V came to 0 bases and at J to 1 base, leaving 2 bases not matched to a gene. This CDR3 comprises 16 residues. CDR1 is SGHNT, CDR2 YYREEE, per germline (reference sequence).

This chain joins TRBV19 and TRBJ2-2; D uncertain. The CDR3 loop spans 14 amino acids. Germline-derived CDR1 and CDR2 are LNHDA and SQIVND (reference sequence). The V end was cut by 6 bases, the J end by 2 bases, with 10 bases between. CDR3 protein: CASSHPDNTGELFF. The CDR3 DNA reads TGTGCCAGTAGCCACCCGGACAACACCGGGGAGCTGTTTTTT.